Listed below are T cell receptor beta chains from one sample, sequenced in a study of vaccination effects on CD4 cells after COVID-19. Their antigen targets remain unknown. Libraries were prepared by immunoSEQ multiplex PCR; TCRdb keeps only in-frame clonotypes and omits some of them. The sample consists of some 23,000 clones, more than 70% of them appearing once. The starting material was CD4+ T cells from PBMCs cultured with HCoV-229E spike peptides, obtained after COVID-19 vaccination. Source of these receptors: a human donor who received a COVID-19 vaccine. Both conserved end residues are part of each CDR3. Fields, in order: D gene, J gene, CDR3 length, V gene, clone size, CDR3 DNA, CDR3 protein. The D gene is left open where the match is weak. The listing skips clone size in some rows; elsewhere it reads once, few, many or a size class.

TRBD2 | TRBJ2-7 | 16 | TRBV10-1 | - | TGCGCCAGCAGCGACTCTAAGCTTAGCGGGAGCTACGAGCAGTACTTC | CASSDSKLSGSYEQYF
TRBD2 | TRBJ2-1 | 18 | TRBV11-3 | - | TGTGCCAGCAGCCCGGGAGGACTAGCGGGAGGGCCCTCCAATGAGCAGTTCTTC | CASSPGGLAGGPSNEQFF
- | TRBJ1-1 | 11 | TRBV29-1 | - | TGCAGCGGTGGAGTGAAAGGTGAAGCTTTCTTT | CSGGVKGEAFF
- | TRBJ2-3 | 11 | TRBV12-3/TRBV12-4 | - | TGTGCCAGCAGTCAATCCACTACGCAGTATTTT | CASSQSTTQYF
- | TRBJ2-4 | 14 | TRBV4-1 | - | TGCGCCAGCAGCCAAGTTGGGGCCAAAAACATTCAGTACTTC | CASSQVGAKNIQYF
- | TRBJ2-3 | 16 | TRBV5-1 | - | TGCGCCAGCAGCTCGAACCAGGGAGGGGGTACAGATACGCAGTATTTT | CASSSNQGGGTDTQYF
TRBD2 | TRBJ2-7 | 16 | TRBV5-1 | - | TGCGCCAGCAGACCTACTAGCGGGAGGGGGTCCTACGAGCAGTACTTC | CASRPTSGRGSYEQYF
- | TRBJ2-1 | 16 | TRBV19 | few | TGTGCCAGTAGTACTCTAGGCAGTAGCTCCTACAATGAGCAGTTCTTC | CASSTLGSSSYNEQFF
- | TRBJ1-2 | 13 | TRBV4-2 | few | TGTGCCAGCAGCCAAGATGGTTCCTATGGCTACACCTTC | CASSQDGSYGYTF
- | TRBJ1-1 | 12 | TRBV5-4 | - | TGTGCCAGCAGCTTACAGGGAAGGGCAGCTTTCTTT | CASSLQGRAAFF
TRBD1 | TRBJ1-6 | 15 | TRBV6-5 | - | TGTGCCAGCAGCGCAGGGGGCAGGAGTAATTCACCCCTCCACTTT | CASSAGGRSNSPLHF
- | TRBJ2-7 | 12 | TRBV29-1 | - | TGCAGCGTTCTATCCGGGGGGCGGGAGCAGTACTTC | CSVLSGGREQYF
TRBD2 | TRBJ2-7 | 13 | TRBV10-3 | - | TGTGCCATCTCTAGCGGGAGATTTTACGAGCAGTACTTC | CAISSGRFYEQYF
TRBD1 | TRBJ2-5 | 19 | TRBV6-4 | - | TGTGCCAGCAGTTTCCGGACAGGGGGCTACGGGGCCCCCCAAGAGACCCAGTACTTC | CASSFRTGGYGAPQETQYF
- | TRBJ1-3 | 14 | TRBV12-5 | few | TGTGCTAGTGGCCCACAGGTGGGTGGAAACACCATATATTTT | CASGPQVGGNTIYF
- | TRBJ1-2 | 16 | TRBV21-1 | few | TGTGCCAGCAGCAAAAAGAGGGGGGTGCGCTACTATGGCTACACCTTC | CASSKKRGVRYYGYTF
TRBD2 | TRBJ2-1 | 14 | TRBV2 | - | TGTGCCAGTAAGAAGCGGGGGGGTATCAATGAGCAGTTCTTC | CASKKRGGINEQFF
- | TRBJ1-4 | 15 | TRBV15 | - | TGTGCCACCAGCCCTCGCACAGCAACTAATGAAAAACTGTTTTTT | CATSPRTATNEKLFF
- | TRBJ2-7 | 14 | TRBV7-9 | - | TGTGCCAGCAGCCCTCAGGGAGAGGTTAACGAGCAGTACTTC | CASSPQGEVNEQYF
TRBD1 | TRBJ1-5 | 15 | TRBV7-9 | few | TGTGCCAGCAGCTCGAACTACAGGGGGGGGCAGCCCCAGCATTTT | CASSSNYRGGQPQHF
- | TRBJ1-6 | 19 | TRBV2 | - | TGTGCCAGCACCAAACGGGGGCTAGGGACGAGCTCCTATAATTCACCCCTCCACTTT | CASTKRGLGTSSYNSPLHF
TRBD2 | TRBJ2-1 | 15 | TRBV6-4 | - | TGTGCCAGCAGTGACTCCAGCGGGAGTTTTAATGAGCAGTTCTTC | CASSDSSGSFNEQFF
TRBD1 | TRBJ1-5 | 14 | TRBV19 | once | TGTGCCAGTAGTCAGGGACAGATAAATCAGCCCCAGCATTTT | CASSQGQINQPQHF
- | TRBJ2-1 | 12 | TRBV6-5 | - | TGTGCCAGCAGACAGGGCTACAATGAGCAGTTCTTC | CASRQGYNEQFF
- | TRBJ1-6 | 14 | TRBV3-1/TRBV3-2 | few | TGTGCCAGCAGCCCGACAAATCGTGATAGCGGGGTCCACTTT | CASSPTNRDSGVHF
TRBD2 | TRBJ2-1 | 17 | TRBV10-1 | - | TGCGCCAGCAGACCCACTCGGACTAGCGGGAGTGGTTATGAGCAGTTCTTC | CASRPTRTSGSGYEQFF
- | TRBJ2-7 | 13 | TRBV18 | - | TGTGCCAGCTCACCTACCCAGGACAGCCGGGGGTACTTC | CASSPTQDSRGYF
- | TRBJ1-2 | 14 | TRBV4-1 | - | TGCGCCAGCAGCCAAGACAGGGGTTCCTATGGCTACACCTTC | CASSQDRGSYGYTF
TRBD2 | TRBJ2-7 | 16 | TRBV7-2 | - | TGTGCCAGCAGCTTACAGAGTAGCGGGGGTCCCTACGAGCAGTACTTC | CASSLQSSGGPYEQYF
TRBD2 | TRBJ2-7 | 15 | TRBV18 | - | TGTGCCAGCTCAGCCGGGACTAGCGGTTCCTACGAGCAGTACTTC | CASSAGTSGSYEQYF
- | TRBJ1-3 | 15 | TRBV4-1 | - | TGCGCCAGCAGCCAATCAAACAGGGCGGGAAACACCATATATTTT | CASSQSNRAGNTIYF
- | TRBJ1-5 | 13 | TRBV27 | - | TGTGCCAGCAGTTTAGGTCAGATCCAGCCCCAGCATTTT | CASSLGQIQPQHF
TRBD1 | TRBJ1-2 | 15 | TRBV7-2 | - | TGTGCCAGCGTTACAGGGGGGGGAGATTTATATGGCTACACCTTC | CASVTGGGDLYGYTF
- | TRBJ2-1 | 11 | TRBV12-3/TRBV12-4 | - | TGTGCCAGCAGTTTTGGCAATGAGCAGTTCTTC | CASSFGNEQFF
TRBD1 | TRBJ1-2 | 14 | TRBV6-5 | - | TGTGCCAGCACCTATCTCGGACAGGGGGAAGGCTACACCTTC | CASTYLGQGEGYTF
TRBD2 | TRBJ2-5 | 13 | TRBV18 | - | TGTGCCAGCTCAACGACTAGCGGAGAGACCCAGTACTTC | CASSTTSGETQYF
TRBD1 | TRBJ1-6 | 16 | TRBV5-1 | - | TGCGCCAGCAGCTTGGGCCCCGACAGGGGGAAGACACCCCTCCACTTT | CASSLGPDRGKTPLHF